This T cell receptor (beta chain) appears in the sequencing data of a study of CXCR3-negative and CXCR3-positive naive CD8 T cells. Background on the study: There were about 135 million TRB reads altogether, and each library had about 1.5 +/- 0.3 million of them.

Details on this clonotype: Its specificity is unknown.

The study made its TRB cDNA libraries by 5' RACE, adding UMI labels. TCRdb reprocessed the 5' RACE reads, with one entry per CDR3 protein and no DNA. Recorded for this sample: 150,000 or so distinct CDR3 sequences. Germline assignment: CDR1 DFQATT and CDR2 SNEGSKA (reference sequence). This CDR3 region has 13 residues. General observations from the study: In CXCR3-positive naive cells, the TRB CDR3s were more hydrophobic than in CXCR3-negative naive cells.

Sequences were obtained from naive CXCR3+ CD8+ T cells from blood. As to subset: CD45RO-CCR7+CD27+CD95- naive CD8+ T cells expressing CXCR3 (TNR3+). This receptor was identified in a human donor in good health. Some clones in this sample may be carry-over from other donors' samples. J is TRBJ2-7 and V is TRBV20-1; the D gene TCRdb calls, TRBD1, cannot be checked with no DNA. CDR3 protein: CSASGDRDYEQYF.